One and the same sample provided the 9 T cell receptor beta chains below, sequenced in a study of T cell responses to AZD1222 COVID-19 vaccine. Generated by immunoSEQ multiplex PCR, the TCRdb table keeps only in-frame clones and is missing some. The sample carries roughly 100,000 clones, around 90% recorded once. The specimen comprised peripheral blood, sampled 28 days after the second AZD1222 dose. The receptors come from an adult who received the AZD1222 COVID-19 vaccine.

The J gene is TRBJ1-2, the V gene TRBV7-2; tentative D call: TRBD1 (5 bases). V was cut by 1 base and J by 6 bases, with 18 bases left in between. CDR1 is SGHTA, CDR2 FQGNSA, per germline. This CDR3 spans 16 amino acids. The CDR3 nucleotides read TGTGCCAGCAGCTTAGTGGTCAGGGAGGGCCTTAATGGCTACACCTTC. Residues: CASSLVVREGLNGYTF.

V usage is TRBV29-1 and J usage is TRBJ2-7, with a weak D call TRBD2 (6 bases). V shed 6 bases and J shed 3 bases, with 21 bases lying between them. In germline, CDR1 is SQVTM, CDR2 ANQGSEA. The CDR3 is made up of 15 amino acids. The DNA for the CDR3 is TGCAGCGTCGCACGGAGACTAGAACGGGACTACGAGCAGTACTTC. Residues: CSVARRLERDYEQYF.

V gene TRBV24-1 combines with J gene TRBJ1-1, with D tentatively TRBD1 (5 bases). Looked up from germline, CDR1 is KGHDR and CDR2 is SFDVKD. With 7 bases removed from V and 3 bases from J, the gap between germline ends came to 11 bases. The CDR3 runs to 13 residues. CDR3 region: CATSRPGDTEAFF. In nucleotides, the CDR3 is TGTGCCACCAGCAGACCGGGGGACACTGAAGCTTTCTTT.

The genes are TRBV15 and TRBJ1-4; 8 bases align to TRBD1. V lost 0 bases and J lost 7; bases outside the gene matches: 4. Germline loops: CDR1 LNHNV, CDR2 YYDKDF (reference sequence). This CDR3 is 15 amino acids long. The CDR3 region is CATSRDGGQVEKLFF. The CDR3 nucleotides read TGTGCCACCAGCAGAGATGGGGGACAGGTTGAAAAACTGTTTTTT.

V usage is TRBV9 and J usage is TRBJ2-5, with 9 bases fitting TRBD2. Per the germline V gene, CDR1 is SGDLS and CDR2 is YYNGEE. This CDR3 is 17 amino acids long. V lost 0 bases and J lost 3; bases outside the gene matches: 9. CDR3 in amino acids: CASSVDGGGGAEETQYF. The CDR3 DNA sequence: TGTGCCAGCAGCGTAGATGGCGGCGGGGGGGCGGAAGAGACCCAGTACTTC.

CDR3 in DNA: TGTGCCAGCAGTTACCCAGACAGGGGCTACACCTTC. It encodes CASSYPDRGYTF. This sequence joins TRBV6-2 or TRBV6-3 and TRBJ1-2; maybe TRBD1 (6 bases). The CDR3 is 12 amino acids. The germline V gene encodes CDR1 MNHEY and CDR2 SVGEGT. V lost 2 bases and J lost 8, with 9 bases in between.

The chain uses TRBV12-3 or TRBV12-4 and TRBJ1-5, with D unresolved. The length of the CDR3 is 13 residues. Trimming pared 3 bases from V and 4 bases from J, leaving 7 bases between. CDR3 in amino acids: CASSLADNQPQHF. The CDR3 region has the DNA TGTGCCAGCAGTTTGGCCGATAATCAGCCCCAGCATTTT.

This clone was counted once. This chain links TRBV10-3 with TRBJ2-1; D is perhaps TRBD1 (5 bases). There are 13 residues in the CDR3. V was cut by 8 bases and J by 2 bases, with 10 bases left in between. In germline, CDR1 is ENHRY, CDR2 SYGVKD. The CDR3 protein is CAIGTDTYNEQFF. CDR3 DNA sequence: TGTGCCATCGGTACGGACACCTACAATGAGCAGTTCTTC.

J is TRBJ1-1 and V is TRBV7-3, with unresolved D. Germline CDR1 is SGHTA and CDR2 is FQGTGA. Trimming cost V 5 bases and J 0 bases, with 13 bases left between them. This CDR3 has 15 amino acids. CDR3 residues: CASSPNVGMNTEAFF. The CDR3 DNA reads TGTGCCAGCAGCCCAAACGTGGGCATGAACACTGAAGCTTTCTTT.